Listed below are T cell receptor beta chains from one sample, sequenced in a study of blood T cell repertoires in COVID-19. Clones were sequenced by immunoSEQ multiplex PCR, and TCRdb holds only the in-frame ones, with some missing. The data show about 110,000 clones, about three quarters seen once. The sequenced material came from peripheral blood. All receptors come from a man aged 65 to 79 with acute or convalescent COVID-19. CDR3s include the opening cysteine and the closing phenylalanine or tryptophan. D genes are given only for firm matches. The size of a clone is reported for some rows only, either as once, few or many, or as a class for expanded clones.

CDR3nt,CDR3aa,j_gene,abundance,v_gene,d_gene
TGTGCCAGCAGCGTAAGTGCAGGGGTGAATTCACCCCTCCACTTT,CASSVSAGVNSPLHF,TRBJ1-6,.,TRBV7-6,.
TGTGCCAGCAGTTCACAGGGGAGAGGCTACACCTTC,CASSSQGRGYTF,TRBJ1-2,.,TRBV12-3/TRBV12-4,TRBD1
TGTGCCAGCAGCTCCGGGACAAATAGAGGGGAGACCCAGTACTTC,CASSSGTNRGETQYF,TRBJ2-5,.,TRBV7-9,.
TGTGCCAGCTCACCCTCAGGGGGATGGGACACTGAAGCTTTCTTT,CASSPSGGWDTEAFF,TRBJ1-1,.,TRBV18,TRBD1
TGTGCCACCAGCAGGACAGTCCAAGAGACCCAGTACTTC,CATSRTVQETQYF,TRBJ2-5,.,TRBV15,.
TGTGCCAGCAGCGTTGGGGCAGGTAATCGGCGCGGTGGAAACACCATATATTTT,CASSVGAGNRRGGNTIYF,TRBJ1-3,.,TRBV9,.
TGTGCCAGCAGCTTATCCGGGGGGCACGCTTTCTTT,CASSLSGGHAFF,TRBJ1-1,.,TRBV11-2,.
TGTGCCAGTAGTCCCTGGACAGGGGCAAATTCACCCCTCCACTTT,CASSPWTGANSPLHF,TRBJ1-6,.,TRBV19,TRBD1
TGTGCCAGCAGCTTAGCTATGGCGGGGGGGCCAGTTGAGCAGTTCTTC,CASSLAMAGGPVEQFF,TRBJ2-1,.,TRBV11-2,TRBD2
TGTGCCAGCAGCCTATCAGGGATCCAAGAGACCCAGTACTTC,CASSLSGIQETQYF,TRBJ2-5,.,TRBV6-5,.
TGTGCCAGCAGGCGAGATAACACTGAAGCTTTCTTT,CASRRDNTEAFF,TRBJ1-1,few,TRBV2,.
TGTGCCAGCAGCTTTAGCGGGGGGGCAGGGGATACGCAGTATTTT,CASSFSGGAGDTQYF,TRBJ2-3,.,TRBV7-3,TRBD2
TGCGCCAGCAGCTCCGAAGACATGGGCGGCTACACCTTC,CASSSEDMGGYTF,TRBJ1-2,.,TRBV5-1,.
TGCGCCAGCAGCTTGTACAGGGTAGGCACAGATACGCAGTATTTT,CASSLYRVGTDTQYF,TRBJ2-3,.,TRBV5-1,.
TGCGCCAGCAGTGAGGACGGGGGGATCTATGGCTACACCTTC,CASSEDGGIYGYTF,TRBJ1-2,.,TRBV10-2,.
TGCGCCAGCAGCTTGGGGCAGGGGGCTTTCCCTGAGCAGTTCTTC,CASSLGQGAFPEQFF,TRBJ2-1,.,TRBV5-1,TRBD1
TGTGCCAGCAGTGAAAAAGTTGTGGTTGGACTAGCGGGGGGCGTAGACCAAGAGACCCAGTACTTC,CASSEKVVVGLAGGVDQETQYF,TRBJ2-5,.,TRBV6-1,TRBD2
TGTGCTAGCTCCCCCGGGACAGGGAGCGCCGGGGAGCTGTTTTTT,CASSPGTGSAGELFF,TRBJ2-2,few,TRBV7-7,TRBD1
TGCGCCAGCAGCCAAGATCCAGAGCGCTATGGCTACACCTTC,CASSQDPERYGYTF,TRBJ1-2,.,TRBV4-3,.
TGTGCCAGCAGCCCGCAGGACAGGGGGGGAGAGACCCAGTACTTC,CASSPQDRGGETQYF,TRBJ2-5,.,TRBV7-9,TRBD1
TGTGCCAGCAACCATGGCGGGACAGCCGACTATGGCTACACCTTC,CASNHGGTADYGYTF,TRBJ1-2,.,TRBV7-9,TRBD1
TGTGCCAGCAGCGTCAGGGGAGGGGGAACTAATGAAAAACTGTTTTTT,CASSVRGGGTNEKLFF,TRBJ1-4,.,TRBV7-9,.
TGTGCCAGCAGCACTCAGGGGGACTCCTACGAGCAGTACTTC,CASSTQGDSYEQYF,TRBJ2-7,.,TRBV9,TRBD1
TGTGCTAGTGGTTTGGGGTCAGGGTTGGTAGATACGCAGTATTTT,CASGLGSGLVDTQYF,TRBJ2-3,.,TRBV12-5,.
TGTGCCAGCAGCCGTCGGGACAGGAGCGATCAGCCCCAGCATTTT,CASSRRDRSDQPQHF,TRBJ1-5,.,TRBV2,TRBD1
TGTGCCACCAGTGATTTTCGTCAGCCCCAGCATTTT,CATSDFRQPQHF,TRBJ1-5,.,TRBV24-1,.
TGTGCCTCCTCCCCGGGACAGGGCCTTAATCAGCCCCAGCATTTT,CASSPGQGLNQPQHF,TRBJ1-5,.,TRBV7-8,TRBD1
TGTGCCAGTAGTATAACTAGCGGGGGGCAGAATGAGCAGTTCTTC,CASSITSGGQNEQFF,TRBJ2-1,.,TRBV19,TRBD2
TGTGCCATCAGTGACCAACAGGGAAAGGGGACCCCTGAAGCTTTCTTT,CAISDQQGKGTPEAFF,TRBJ1-1,.,TRBV10-3,.
TGTGCCTCCGGGACTCCGGGGTTTAATTCACCCCTCCACTTT,CASGTPGFNSPLHF,TRBJ1-6,.,TRBV27,.
TGTGCCAGCAGCTTAGGCGGAACTGAGCGGGGCTACACCTTC,CASSLGGTERGYTF,TRBJ1-2,.,TRBV13,.
TGTGCCAGTAGTATAGAGGCGGGCTTTGAAGCTTTCTTT,CASSIEAGFEAFF,TRBJ1-1,.,TRBV19,.
TGTGCCAGCAGCCTGCTAGCGGGGGGGCCTGATACGCAGTATTTT,CASSLLAGGPDTQYF,TRBJ2-3,few,TRBV5-5,TRBD2
TGCAGCGCCACGGGCAGGGGTAATTCCTACGAGCAGTACTTC,CSATGRGNSYEQYF,TRBJ2-7,.,TRBV29-1,.
TGCGCCAGCAGTCAAACGGGCAGGGCGGATAATGAAAAACTGTTTTTT,CASSQTGRADNEKLFF,TRBJ1-4,.,TRBV23-1,.
TGTGCCAGCAGTGAAGACAGGGCCCGCTCTGGAAACACCATATATTTT,CASSEDRARSGNTIYF,TRBJ1-3,.,TRBV2,.
TGTGCCAGCAGTTTTAGTAGCAATCAGCCCCAGCATTTT,CASSFSSNQPQHF,TRBJ1-5,.,TRBV12-3/TRBV12-4,.
TGTGCCAGCAGCTTAGACGTCGACAGAGTAGGCACTGAAGCTTTCTTT,CASSLDVDRVGTEAFF,TRBJ1-1,.,TRBV7-8,.
TGCAGCGTTGAGCGAGGGAAAGGCTACACCTTC,CSVERGKGYTF,TRBJ1-2,.,TRBV29-1,.
TGCGCCAGCAGCCCAGACAGGGGGCTGGGCTACACCTTC,CASSPDRGLGYTF,TRBJ1-2,.,TRBV4-3,TRBD1
TGTGCCAGTAGGCGGGCAGGACCCACTCCCTATGGCTACACCTTC,CASRRAGPTPYGYTF,TRBJ1-2,.,TRBV19,.
TGTGCCAGCAGTTTACAGGGTAAGGCCCAGCATTTT,CASSLQGKAQHF,TRBJ1-5,.,TRBV5-6,.
TGTGCCAGCAGCGTAGCGCCGACGGGGAGCGGGAGCACAGATACGCAGTATTTT,CASSVAPTGSGSTDTQYF,TRBJ2-3,.,TRBV9,.
TGTGCCAGCAGTTTTGGGCAGGGAAATGCTGGCTACACCTTC,CASSFGQGNAGYTF,TRBJ1-2,.,TRBV6-5,.
TGCAGCGTGCGAGGAGAAGCTAACTATGGCTACACCTTC,CSVRGEANYGYTF,TRBJ1-2,few,TRBV29-1,.
TGTGCCAGTAGTATCCCGGGACAGTACAATGAGCAGTTCTTC,CASSIPGQYNEQFF,TRBJ2-1,.,TRBV19,TRBD1
TGTGCCAGCAGTTACGCTAGGGACAATTATGGCTACACCTTC,CASSYARDNYGYTF,TRBJ1-2,.,TRBV6-5,.
TGTGCCAGCAGTTCCCCCCCGGGACAGGGGCAAGAGACCCAGTACTTC,CASSSPPGQGQETQYF,TRBJ2-5,.,TRBV7-9,TRBD1
TGCGCCAGCAGCTTGGACGGGACAGAGTACAATGAGCAGTTCTTC,CASSLDGTEYNEQFF,TRBJ2-1,.,TRBV5-1,TRBD1
TGTGCCAGCAGTGAACGGGGACTAGCGGGGGGAGCTGCCGGGGAGCTGTTTTTT,CASSERGLAGGAAGELFF,TRBJ2-2,.,TRBV2,TRBD2
TGTGCCATCAGTGACGGGGCATCGACAGGGCTCGAGCAGTACTTC,CAISDGASTGLEQYF,TRBJ2-7,.,TRBV10-3,TRBD1
TGTGCCAGCAGCAACGGTGCAACTAATGAAAAACTGTTTTTT,CASSNGATNEKLFF,TRBJ1-4,once,TRBV3-1/TRBV3-2,.
TGTGCCAGCAGCCCTAGAGGTGGGAGTAGCGGGGGGGCTTCCGAGCAGTACTTC,CASSPRGGSSGGASEQYF,TRBJ2-7,few,TRBV6-2/TRBV6-3,TRBD2